This is a list of T cell receptor beta chains from one sample in a study of T cells after yellow fever vaccination. MiXCR, applied by TCRdb to the 5' RACE reads, yields one record per CDR3 protein. The sample shows around 550,000 distinct CDR3 sequences, over 15% of them seen only once. Sequencing was performed on PBMCs, taken 15 days after the yellow fever booster vaccination. These receptors were collected from a man aged 25 to 45 who received the YFV17D yellow fever vaccine. The CDR3 runs from the conserved cysteine through the conserved F or W. The D gene is left open where the match is weak. Rows may omit the clone size; those that give it use once, few, many or a size class.

J | length | V | D | size | DNA | CDR3
TRBJ2-7 | 14 | TRBV12-3/TRBV12-4 | - | - | TGTGCCAGCAGTAAGGGGGGCTTCTTGGACGAGCAGTACTTC | CASSKGGFLDEQYF
TRBJ1-6 | 13 | TRBV7-9 | TRBD1 | few | TGTGCTGTCCAGGGACAGGGTAATTCACCCCTCCACTTT | CAVQGQGNSPLHF
TRBJ1-3 | 16 | TRBV6-5 | TRBD1 | few | TGTGCCAGCAGTTATTCAGGGACAGGGAGTGGAAACACCATATATTTT | CASSYSGTGSGNTIYF
TRBJ2-3 | 14 | TRBV29-1 | TRBD1 | - | TGCAGCGCTAATGGGGGACAGGGGGCAGATACGCAGTATTTT | CSANGGQGADTQYF
TRBJ2-1 | 14 | TRBV20-1 | - | - | TGCTGTGCTACTGGCACGGGCCATTACAATGAGCAGTTCTTC | CCATGTGHYNEQFF
TRBJ1-6 | 13 | TRBV9 | - | - | TGTGCCAGCGATTCAGGGACAAATTCACCCCTCCACTTT | CASDSGTNSPLHF
TRBJ2-3 | 16 | TRBV5-4 | - | - | TGTGCCAGCAGCCCCCCGACTAGGGGAAGCACAGATACGCAGTATTTT | CASSPPTRGSTDTQYF
TRBJ2-5 | 14 | TRBV20-1 | TRBD1 | few | TGCAGTGCTAGGGGGATAGGGGGCGAAGAGACCCAGTACTTC | CSARGIGGEETQYF
TRBJ2-7 | 14 | TRBV5-6 | TRBD2 | - | TGTGCCAGCAGCTTGGAACTAGCGGGAGTACAGCAGTACTTC | CASSLELAGVQQYF
TRBJ1-6 | 14 | TRBV25-1 | - | - | TGTGCCAGCAGCCTCTCGGGGTCCTGGTCACCCCTCCACTTT | CASSLSGSWSPLHF
TRBJ1-3 | 15 | TRBV25-1 | - | - | TGTGCCAGCAGTGCAAATATCGGCCCTGGAAACACCATATATTTT | CASSANIGPGNTIYF
TRBJ1-4 | 13 | TRBV15 | - | few | TGTGCCACCAGCAGAGCACCGTCTGAAAAACTGTTTTTT | CATSRAPSEKLFF
TRBJ1-2 | 16 | TRBV15 | - | - | TGTGCCACCAGCAGGGCCATGCGGGAGGGCTACTATGGCTACACCTTC | CATSRAMREGYYGYTF
TRBJ2-1 | 13 | TRBV30 | TRBD1 | few | TGTGCCTGGAATCGGGACAGGGCGTTTGAGCAGTTCTTC | CAWNRDRAFEQFF
TRBJ2-6 | 14 | TRBV7-2 | - | - | TGTGCCAGCAGCACCCACCCTGGGGCCAACGTCCTGACTTTC | CASSTHPGANVLTF
TRBJ2-1 | 16 | TRBV20-1 | TRBD2 | few | TGCAGTGCTAGTTCTGAGGGAGGGGCTTACTACAATGAGCAGTTCTTC | CSASSEGGAYYNEQFF
TRBJ1-5 | 15 | TRBV7-2 | TRBD1 | few | TGTGCCAGCAGCTCCCAGACAGGGGCCAATCAGCCCCAGCATTTT | CASSSQTGANQPQHF
TRBJ2-5 | 15 | TRBV5-1 | - | - | TGCGCCAGCAGCCTTTCCGGGACTCATGAAGAGACCCAGTACTTC | CASSLSGTHEETQYF